This record looks at one TCR beta chain sequence and its context. Its target is not known. Primers: 60 Vbeta forward and 13 Jbeta reverse. Original methodology: In a later analysis, approximately 73 million unique TCR beta chains included roughly 11 million shared by two or more donors. Sequencing was performed with immunoSEQ multiplex PCR; in TCRdb, only in-frame clones are kept and a portion is missing. That table furnishes V, J and clone size, whereas the DNA furnished D and trimming. The sample has 120,000 to 150,000 clones. This specimen belongs to a study of cytomegalovirus exposure and HLA in healthy donors. Regarding the study as a whole: Reports described diagnosis of cytomegalovirus status by the classifier as highly specific and sensitive. For most TCR beta V segments, an earlier analysis put the productive rate at about 87% or about 30% of the time.

Per germline, CDR1 MNHEY and CDR2 SVGAGI. The CDR3 has 13 amino acids. Germline trimming cut 2 bases from V and 11 bases from J; bases unmatched to any gene: 8. Sequences were obtained from PBMCs. This clonotype was sampled from a man aged 40-49 years in good health and CMV-seronegative. The chain combines TRBV6-5 with TRBJ2-7, with 8 bases matching TRBD1. The CDR3 DNA follows: TGTGCCAGCAGTTACCCAGGGGGCATTAAGGAGTACTTC. The encoded protein is CASSYPGGIKEYF.